The 16 T cell receptor beta chains reported below all come from one sample, sequenced in a study of glioma-infiltrating T cells. Using RNA template, CDR3s of TCR alpha and beta were amplified with iRepertoire arm-PCR. TCRdb re-called the multiplex PCR reads with MiXCR, one entry per CDR3 protein. The sample has some 190,000 distinct CDR3 sequences, 32% seen once. The sequencing sample was made of glioma tissue, nonneoplastic brain tissue, or PBMCs (not recorded which). The source is a human donor with low-grade glioma or glioblastoma, undergoing nonglioma brain surgery, or in good health (not recorded which).

Turning to this clonotype: A much larger clone differs by one base, so this may be a read error. The chain is built from TRBV28 and TRBJ2-1; 9 positions agree with TRBD2. The CDR3 spans 15 residues. The germline CDR1 and CDR2 sequences are MDHEN and SYDVKM. This CDR3 reads CASSLQLAGAFEHFF. Written as DNA, the CDR3 is TGTGCCAGCAGTTTACAATTAGCGGGAGCCTTTGAGCATTTCTTC.

This clonotype was detected ten times or more. The DNA of the CDR3 is TGTGCCGTTAGGCGGGGGTCGAACACCGGGGAGCTGTTTTTT. It yields the protein CAVRRGSNTGELFF. This chain connects TRBV6-2 or TRBV6-3 to TRBJ2-2; 7 bases agree with TRBD2. CDR3 length: 14 amino acids. V lost 11 bases, J lost 0 bases, and 6 bases stayed unmatched. CDR1 MNHEY and CDR2 SVGEGT come from the germline V gene.

Remarks on this clonotype: A much larger clone sits a single nucleotide away, making a read error possible. V usage is TRBV27 and J usage is TRBJ1-5; maybe TRBD1 (6 bases). Germline CDR1 MNHEY, CDR2 SMNVEV (reference sequence). There are 16 residues in the CDR3. The CDR3 DNA sequence: TGTGCCACCAGTGAGCCCGGGACAACTGTCAGTCAGCCCCAGCATTTT. It is translated as CATSEPGTTVSQPQHF.

J is TRBJ2-3 and V is TRBV18, with 11 bases matching TRBD2. Germline V gives CDR1 KGHSH, CDR2 LQKENI. This CDR3 is 19 amino acids long. J was trimmed by 6 bases and V by 2 bases; bases with no gene match: 16. The CDR3 region has the DNA TGTGCCAGCTCACCAAGTCGTCTAGCGGGAGGAGGTGGAGGCGATACGCAGTATTTT. Protein product: CASSPSRLAGGGGGDTQYF.

This clonotype was seen only once. Since a much larger clone is just one base distant, this may be a read error. The rearrangement uses TRBV19 and TRBJ2-2, with D maybe TRBD2 (6 bases). V was cut by 7 bases and J by 5 bases, with 14 bases left in between. The germline V gene has CDR1 LNHDA and CDR2 SQIVND (reference sequence). The CDR3 consists of 14 residues. The CDR3 bases are TGTGCCAGTATGGGACTCGCCGAGACCGGGGAGCTGTTTTTT. Translation gives CASMGLAETGELFF.

This clonotype has at least ten counts. This sequence joins TRBV4-2 and TRBJ1-2; D may be TRBD1 (5 bases). V lost 2 bases to trimming and J lost 7 bases, with 20 bases between them. This CDR3 contains 16 residues. From germline, CDR1 is LGHNA and CDR2 YNFKEQ. CDR3 sequence: CASSQHEARGVSGYTF. CDR3 coding DNA: TGTGCCAGCAGCCAACATGAGGCGAGAGGGGTTAGTGGCTACACCTTC.

There are a few counts of this clonotype. The chain couples TRBV20-1 to TRBJ2-1, with 10 nucleotides matching TRBD2. Germline V CDR1 and CDR2: DFQATT, SNEGSKA (reference sequence). V was clipped by 5 bases and J by 7 bases; unmatched bases: 11. The CDR3 length is 15 residues. For the CDR3, the DNA is TGCAGTGCTGGCCCCCTAGCGGGAGATGCGAATGAGCAGTTCTTC. Translation: CSAGPLAGDANEQFF.

Details on this clonotype: Just one base apart from a much larger clone, this may be a read error. The chain recombines TRBV29-1 with TRBJ2-1; D is uncertain. This CDR3 region has 10 residues. Per germline, CDR1 SQVTM and CDR2 ANQGSEA. In nucleotides, the CDR3 is TGCAGCGTCGGGTTTAATGAGCAGTCCTTC. Amino acids: CSVGFNEQSF.

Many counts were recorded for this clonotype. The CDR3 spells CASSPDGPAGYTF. Written as DNA, the CDR3 is TGTGCCAGCAGTCCGGACGGCCCCGCGGGCTACACCTTC. V gene TRBV7-2 combines with J gene TRBJ1-2; D not certain. V was pared by 6 bases and J by 8 bases, with 16 bases between. Germline V gives CDR1 SGHTA, CDR2 FQGNSA. The CDR3 totals 13 residues.

This clonotype was counted ten times or more. The V and J genes are TRBV5-4 and TRBJ2-3; weak D call: TRBD2 (6 bases). From germline, CDR1 is SGHNT and CDR2 YYREEE (reference sequence). V dropped 1 base and J dropped 2 bases, with 17 bases sitting between them. The CDR3 spans 17 residues. CDR3 nucleotide sequence: TGTGCCAGCAGCTTGTTGTTAGCGGATACCATCACAGATACGCAGTATTTT. Protein sequence: CASSLLLADTITDTQYF.

This clonotype came up a few times. CDR3 in amino acids: CASTGQALIGYTF. CDR3 nucleotides: TGTGCCAGCACGGGACAGGCCTTAATTGGCTACACCTTC. The chain is built from TRBV2 and TRBJ1-2, with 8 positions matching TRBD1. The CDR3 extends over 13 amino acids. Germline lookup yields CDR1 SNHLY and CDR2 FYNNEI. Germline trimming cut 7 bases from V and 7 bases from J; bases unmatched to any gene: 8.

This clonotype was recorded at least ten times. CDR3 bases: TGCGCCAGCAGCGCTGGACTAGCGGGAAGGGTCGACGAGCAGTACTTC. As protein: CASSAGLAGRVDEQYF. V usage is TRBV4-1 and J usage is TRBJ2-7, with TRBD2 matching over 12 bases. After removal of 5 bases from V and 5 bases from J, the junction contained 10 bases not matched to a gene. This CDR3 is built from 16 residues. Germline CDR1 is MGHRA and CDR2 is YSYEKL.

The count of this clonotype is one. This may be a read error, as it is one base from a much larger clone. The rearrangement links TRBV2 to TRBJ1-5; D perhaps matches TRBD1 (5 bases). CDR3 length: 15 residues. Germline CDR1 SNHLY, CDR2 FYNNEI. CDR3 DNA: TGTGCCAGCGCCCAGGGCCCTTATAGCAATCAGCCCAAGCATTTT. Amino acids: CASAQGPYSNQPKHF.

This clonotype was detected many times. The chain couples TRBV20-1 to TRBJ2-3; the D is unclear. V was pared by 0 bases and J by 0 bases, with 13 bases between. In germline, CDR1 is DFQATT, CDR2 SNEGSKA (reference sequence). The CDR3 consists of 16 residues. This chain's CDR3 is CSARDRRLSSTDTQYF. CDR3 coding DNA: TGCAGTGCTAGAGATAGACGACTTTCTAGCACAGATACGCAGTATTTT.

This rearrangement joins TRBV7-2 to TRBJ2-7; 11 bases align to TRBD2. Trimming removed 0 bases from V and 0 bases from J; junction bases left unmatched: 4. The germline V gene encodes CDR1 SGHTA and CDR2 FQGNSA. There are 17 residues in the CDR3. The CDR3 DNA reads TGTACCAGCAGCTTAGCTGGGACTAGCGGCCTCTCCTACGAGCAGTACTTC. This translates into CTSSLAGTSGLSYEQYF.

The chain links TRBV5-1 to TRBJ2-1; a weak D match, TRBD1 (6 bases). CDR3 length: 15 residues. The germline CDR1 and CDR2 sequences are SGHRS and YFSETQ. The V and J ends lost 7 bases and 5 bases respectively, with 19 bases between them. The CDR3 spells CASLPRAGVNNEQFF. The DNA of the CDR3 is TGCGCCAGCCTTCCCCGGGCAGGGGTCAACAATGAGCAGTTCTTC. The full variable domain, its missing parts supplied by reference TRBV5-1 and TRBJ2-1, is KAGVTQTPRYLIKTRGQQVTLSCSPISGHRSVSWYQQTPGQGLQFLFEYFSETQRNKGNFPGRFSGRQFSNSRSEMNVSTLELGDSALYLCASLPRAGVNNEQFFGPGTRLTVL.